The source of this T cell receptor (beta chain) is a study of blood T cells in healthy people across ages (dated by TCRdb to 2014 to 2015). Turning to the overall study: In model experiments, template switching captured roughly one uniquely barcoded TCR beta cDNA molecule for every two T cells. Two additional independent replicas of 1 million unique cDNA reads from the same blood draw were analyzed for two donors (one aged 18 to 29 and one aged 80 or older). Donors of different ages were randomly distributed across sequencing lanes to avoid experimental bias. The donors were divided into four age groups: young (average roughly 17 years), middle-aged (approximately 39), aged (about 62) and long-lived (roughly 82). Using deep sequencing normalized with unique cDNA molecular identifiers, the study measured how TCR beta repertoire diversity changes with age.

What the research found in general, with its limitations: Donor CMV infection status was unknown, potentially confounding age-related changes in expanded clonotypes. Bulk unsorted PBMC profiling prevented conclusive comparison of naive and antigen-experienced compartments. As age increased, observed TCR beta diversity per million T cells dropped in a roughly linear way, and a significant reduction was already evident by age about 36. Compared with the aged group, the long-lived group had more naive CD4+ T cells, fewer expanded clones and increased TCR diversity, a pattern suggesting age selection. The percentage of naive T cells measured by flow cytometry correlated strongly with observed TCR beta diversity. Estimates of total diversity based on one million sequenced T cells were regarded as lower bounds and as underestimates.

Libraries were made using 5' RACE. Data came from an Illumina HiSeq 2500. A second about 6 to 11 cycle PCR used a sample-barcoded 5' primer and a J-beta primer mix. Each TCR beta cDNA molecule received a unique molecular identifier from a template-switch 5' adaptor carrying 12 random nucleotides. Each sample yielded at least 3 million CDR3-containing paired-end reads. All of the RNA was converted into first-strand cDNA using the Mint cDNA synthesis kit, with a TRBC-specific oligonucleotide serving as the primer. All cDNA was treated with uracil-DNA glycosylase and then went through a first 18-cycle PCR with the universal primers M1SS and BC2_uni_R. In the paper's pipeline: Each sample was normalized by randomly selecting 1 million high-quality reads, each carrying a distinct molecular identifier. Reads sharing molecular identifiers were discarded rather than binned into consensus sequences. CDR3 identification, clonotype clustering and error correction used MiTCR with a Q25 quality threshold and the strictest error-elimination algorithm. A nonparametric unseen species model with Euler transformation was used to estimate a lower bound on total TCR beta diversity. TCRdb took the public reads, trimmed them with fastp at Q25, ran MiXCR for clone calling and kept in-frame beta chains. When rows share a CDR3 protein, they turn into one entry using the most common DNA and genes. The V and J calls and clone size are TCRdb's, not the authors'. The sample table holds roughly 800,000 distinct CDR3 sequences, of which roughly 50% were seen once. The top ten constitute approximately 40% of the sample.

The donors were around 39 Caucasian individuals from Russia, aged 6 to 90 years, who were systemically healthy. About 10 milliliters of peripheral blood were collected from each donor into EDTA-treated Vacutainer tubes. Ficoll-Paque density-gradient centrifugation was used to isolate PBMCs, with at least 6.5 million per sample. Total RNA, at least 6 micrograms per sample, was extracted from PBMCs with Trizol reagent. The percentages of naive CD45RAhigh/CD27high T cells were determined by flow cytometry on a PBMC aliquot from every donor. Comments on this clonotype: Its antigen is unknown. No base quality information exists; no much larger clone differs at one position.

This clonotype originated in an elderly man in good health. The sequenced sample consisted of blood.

In nucleotides, the sequence is TGTGCCAGCAGTCCCGGGACAGTGGCAACCCACGAGCAGTACTTC. Its amino acids are CASSPGTVATHEQYF. The V and J segments used are TRBV12-3 or TRBV12-4 and TRBJ2-7, and 7 junction bases match TRBD1. From cysteine to phenylalanine, the CDR3 is 15 amino acids long. CDR3 DNA only is kept here, 45 bases in frame from base 1. At the junction V is shortened by 5 bases and J by 5 bases; bases outside the gene matches: 12.